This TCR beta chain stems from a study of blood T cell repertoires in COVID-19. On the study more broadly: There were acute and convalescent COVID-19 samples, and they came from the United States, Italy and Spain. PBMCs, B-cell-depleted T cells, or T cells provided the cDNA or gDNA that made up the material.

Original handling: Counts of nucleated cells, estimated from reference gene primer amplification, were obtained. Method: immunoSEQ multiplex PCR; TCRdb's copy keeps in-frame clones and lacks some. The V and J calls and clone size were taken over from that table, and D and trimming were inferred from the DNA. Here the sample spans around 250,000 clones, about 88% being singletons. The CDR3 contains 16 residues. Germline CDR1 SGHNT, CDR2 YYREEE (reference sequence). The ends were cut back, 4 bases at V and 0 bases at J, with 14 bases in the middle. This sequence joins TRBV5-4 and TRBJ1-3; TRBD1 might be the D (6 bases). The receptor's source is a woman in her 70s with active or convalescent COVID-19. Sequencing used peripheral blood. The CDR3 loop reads CASSRDRTLSGNTIYF. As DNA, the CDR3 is TGTGCCAGCAGCCGCGACAGGACCCTCTCTGGAAACACCATATATTTT.